This TCR beta chain was observed in a study of T cells expressing NK-cell markers. Overall study context: With respect to HCMV, most of the eight sequenced donors were seropositive, and one was seronegative.

A note on this clonotype: The antigen remains unidentified.

Study-level points and caveats: Whether expanded NKG2C+ T cell clones recognized HCMV stayed uncertain.

Template switching by 5'RACE with UMIs generated the TCR beta cDNA. No DNA is given; TCRdb re-called the 5' RACE reads and lists each CDR3 protein once. The repertoire table contains about 550,000 distinct CDR3 sequences. Per germline, CDR1 MNHNS and CDR2 SASEGT. This CDR3 has 15 amino acids. The receptor comes from a man between 18 and 35 years old in good health. The sequenced sample was blood T cells: a sorted CD56 or NKG2C T cell subset, CD4+ or CD8+ T cells, or bulk PBMC T cells (not recorded which). The chain couples TRBV6-1 to TRBJ2-5; TCRdb's assignment of TRBD1 cannot be checked, as there is no DNA. The CDR3 is CASSNRGEGRETQYF.